The clone carrying this T cell receptor (beta chain) was seen just once. The record originates from a study of blood T cell repertoires in COVID-19. About the study: Acute and convalescent COVID-19 samples came from the United States, Italy and Spain. T cells, B-cell-depleted T cells, or PBMCs supplied cDNA or gDNA.

TCRdb keeps only in-frame clones here, not all; method: immunoSEQ multiplex PCR. Of about 250,000 clones detected, more than 70% appear once; the ten largest clones hold around 0.98%. The germline V gene has CDR1 MNHEY and CDR2 SVGEGT. This CDR3 has 16 amino acids. J was trimmed by 4 bases and V by 5 bases; bases with no gene match: 11. The specimen sequenced was peripheral blood. The V and J genes are TRBV6-2 or TRBV6-3 and TRBJ1-5; 7 positions agree with TRBD1. This receptor was identified in a woman between 40 and 50 years old who had recovered from COVID-19. Here the CDR3 reads CASSPSTGSWNQPQHF. CDR3 in DNA: TGTGCCAGCAGTCCGTCGACAGGGTCTTGGAATCAGCCCCAGCATTTT.